This is a list of T cell receptor beta chains from one sample in a study of OX40 agonist ivuxolimab in advanced cancers. The repertoire was sequenced with immunoSEQ multiplex PCR; TCRdb's copy has only in-frame clones and lacks some. The sample records nearly 80,000 clones, around four fifths being singletons. The sequenced sample was CD4+ or CD8+ T cells sorted from blood, obtained in a trial of the OX40 agonist ivuxolimab. Receptors were obtained from an adult with an advanced solid tumor such as melanoma, head and neck, liver or kidney cancer. CDR3s include the opening cysteine and the closing phenylalanine or tryptophan. Fields, in order: V gene, D gene, J gene, clone size, CDR3 DNA, CDR3 protein. A D gene is named only where the DNA matches it firmly. Size values are once, few and many counts, or a class for expanded clones, and some rows have none.

v_gene: TRBV6-6
d_gene: -
j_gene: TRBJ2-7
abundance: -
CDR3nt: TGTGCCAGCAGTTACCCGGGAAGGGCCTACGAGCAGTACTTC
CDR3aa: CASSYPGRAYEQYF

v_gene: TRBV5-1
d_gene: -
j_gene: TRBJ2-1
abundance: -
CDR3nt: TGCGCCAGCAGCTCAGGCTCGGACAGCCTCTACGGGGAGCAGTTCTTC
CDR3aa: CASSSGSDSLYGEQFF

v_gene: TRBV12-5
d_gene: -
j_gene: TRBJ1-1
abundance: -
CDR3nt: TGTGCTAGTGGTTTGGTACTTGGGGGTGTCGCTGAAGCTTTCTTT
CDR3aa: CASGLVLGGVAEAFF

v_gene: TRBV5-4
d_gene: TRBD2
j_gene: TRBJ2-7
abundance: -
CDR3nt: TGTGCCAGCAGTGGGGGGGGGACTAGCGGCCTCTACGAGCAGTACTTC
CDR3aa: CASSGGGTSGLYEQYF

v_gene: TRBV5-1
d_gene: -
j_gene: TRBJ2-5
abundance: -
CDR3nt: TGCGCCAGCAGCTTGGGATCGGCCTCCCGGGGAGAGACCCAGTACTTC
CDR3aa: CASSLGSASRGETQYF

v_gene: TRBV19
d_gene: -
j_gene: TRBJ2-2
abundance: -
CDR3nt: TGTGCCAGTAGTATAGTCGGGGGTAGTCAGGGCACCGGGGAGCTGTTTTTT
CDR3aa: CASSIVGGSQGTGELFF

v_gene: TRBV18
d_gene: -
j_gene: TRBJ2-1
abundance: -
CDR3nt: TGTGCCAGCTCACCGGGACTGGCCTCCTACAATGAGCAGTTCTTC
CDR3aa: CASSPGLASYNEQFF

v_gene: TRBV4-3
d_gene: -
j_gene: TRBJ1-4
abundance: -
CDR3nt: TGCGCCAGCAGCAGGCAGGTGCTCGGCAATGAAAAACTGTTTTTT
CDR3aa: CASSRQVLGNEKLFF

v_gene: TRBV18
d_gene: -
j_gene: TRBJ1-2
abundance: -
CDR3nt: TGTGCCAGCTCACCGGGGGGTTTTGACTATGGCTACACCTTC
CDR3aa: CASSPGGFDYGYTF

v_gene: TRBV30
d_gene: -
j_gene: TRBJ1-3
abundance: -
CDR3nt: TGTGCCTGGAGTTTAACAGGAGTCTCTGGAAACACCATATATTTT
CDR3aa: CAWSLTGVSGNTIYF

v_gene: TRBV6-4
d_gene: TRBD1
j_gene: TRBJ1-2
abundance: -
CDR3nt: TGTGCCAGCAGTACGGGGACAGGGACTTATGGCTACACCTTC
CDR3aa: CASSTGTGTYGYTF

v_gene: TRBV5-1
d_gene: TRBD2
j_gene: TRBJ2-7
abundance: -
CDR3nt: TGCGCCAGCAGTCGACTAGCGGCCCACTCCTACGAGCAGTACTTC
CDR3aa: CASSRLAAHSYEQYF

v_gene: TRBV30
d_gene: -
j_gene: TRBJ2-7
abundance: -
CDR3nt: TGTGCCTGGATGGCCCAGGGGGGTTCCTACGAGCAGTACTTC
CDR3aa: CAWMAQGGSYEQYF

v_gene: TRBV11-2
d_gene: -
j_gene: TRBJ2-7
abundance: -
CDR3nt: TGTGCCAGCAGGGACTACGAGCAGTACTTC
CDR3aa: CASRDYEQYF

v_gene: TRBV18
d_gene: -
j_gene: TRBJ1-5
abundance: once
CDR3nt: TGTGCCAGCTCACCACGGGGGGATCAGCCCCAGCATTTT
CDR3aa: CASSPRGDQPQHF

v_gene: TRBV18
d_gene: -
j_gene: TRBJ2-3
abundance: -
CDR3nt: TGTGCCAGCTCACCCCGGGACCGCAGGGATACGCAGTATTTT
CDR3aa: CASSPRDRRDTQYF

v_gene: TRBV16
d_gene: -
j_gene: TRBJ1-2
abundance: few
CDR3nt: TGTGCCAGCAGCCAAGACATCAACTATGGCTACACCTTC
CDR3aa: CASSQDINYGYTF

v_gene: TRBV7-9
d_gene: -
j_gene: TRBJ1-4
abundance: -
CDR3nt: TGTGCCAGCAGCTGGACGGGATATAATGAAAAACTGTTTTTT
CDR3aa: CASSWTGYNEKLFF

v_gene: TRBV2
d_gene: -
j_gene: TRBJ1-5
abundance: -
CDR3nt: TGTGCCAGCAGTGGGGGGGGGAGTAATCAGCCCCAGCATTTT
CDR3aa: CASSGGGSNQPQHF

v_gene: TRBV5-1
d_gene: -
j_gene: TRBJ1-5
abundance: -
CDR3nt: TGCGCCAGCAGCCCGCAAGGAAGGTCGGAGCAGCCCCAGCATTTT
CDR3aa: CASSPQGRSEQPQHF

v_gene: TRBV7-2
d_gene: TRBD1
j_gene: TRBJ2-5
abundance: -
CDR3nt: TGTGCCAGCAGTCGTCCGGGACAGGAAGAGACCCAGTACTTC
CDR3aa: CASSRPGQEETQYF

v_gene: TRBV25-1
d_gene: TRBD1
j_gene: TRBJ2-1
abundance: -
CDR3nt: TGTGCCAGCAGTGAACCCGGGACAGGGGACTACAATGAGCAGTTCTTC
CDR3aa: CASSEPGTGDYNEQFF

v_gene: TRBV6-5
d_gene: -
j_gene: TRBJ1-5
abundance: -
CDR3nt: TGTGCCAGCGCCATCTTGGGGGGCAATCAGCCCCAGCATTTT
CDR3aa: CASAILGGNQPQHF

v_gene: TRBV21-1
d_gene: -
j_gene: TRBJ1-2
abundance: few
CDR3nt: TGTGCCAGCGGAGGGGGCGGGGTGAGTAGCTATGGCTACACCTTC
CDR3aa: CASGGGGVSSYGYTF

v_gene: TRBV5-1
d_gene: -
j_gene: TRBJ2-3
abundance: once
CDR3nt: TGCGCCAGCAGCTTGGCTGGGGGGTCGGGGACAGATACGCAGTATTTT
CDR3aa: CASSLAGGSGTDTQYF

v_gene: TRBV29-1
d_gene: -
j_gene: TRBJ1-1
abundance: -
CDR3nt: TGCAGCGTTGATGTCGCCAGGGCGAACACTGAAGCTTTCTTT
CDR3aa: CSVDVARANTEAFF

v_gene: TRBV19
d_gene: -
j_gene: TRBJ1-2
abundance: -
CDR3nt: TGTGCCAGTAGTATCAAGCCTGGCTATGGCTACACCTTC
CDR3aa: CASSIKPGYGYTF

v_gene: TRBV11-2
d_gene: -
j_gene: TRBJ1-5
abundance: -
CDR3nt: TGTGCCAGCAGCTTAGGTGGGGGACAGCCCCAGCATTTT
CDR3aa: CASSLGGGQPQHF

v_gene: TRBV9
d_gene: TRBD2
j_gene: TRBJ2-2
abundance: -
CDR3nt: TGTGCCAGCAGCGACAAGACTAGCGGGGTTATCGGGGAGCTGTTTTTT
CDR3aa: CASSDKTSGVIGELFF

v_gene: TRBV29-1
d_gene: -
j_gene: TRBJ2-3
abundance: -
CDR3nt: TGCAGCGTTGAGGTCACAGATACGCAGTATTTT
CDR3aa: CSVEVTDTQYF

v_gene: TRBV7-9
d_gene: -
j_gene: TRBJ1-1
abundance: -
CDR3nt: TGTGCCAGCAGCTCGACACTTGAAGCTTTCTTT
CDR3aa: CASSSTLEAFF

v_gene: TRBV14
d_gene: TRBD1
j_gene: TRBJ1-6
abundance: -
CDR3nt: TGTGCCAGCAGCCACCGCAGGGGGGGCTATAATTCACCCCTCCACTTT
CDR3aa: CASSHRRGGYNSPLHF

v_gene: TRBV28
d_gene: -
j_gene: TRBJ1-5
abundance: -
CDR3nt: TGTGCCAGCACTCCCCAGTGGGGCTCTCAGCCCCAGCATTTT
CDR3aa: CASTPQWGSQPQHF

v_gene: TRBV18
d_gene: TRBD2
j_gene: TRBJ2-7
abundance: -
CDR3nt: TGTGCCAGCTCACCGACTAGCGACGAGCAGTACTTC
CDR3aa: CASSPTSDEQYF

v_gene: TRBV6-5
d_gene: -
j_gene: TRBJ2-7
abundance: -
CDR3nt: TGTGCCAGCAGTTACCGCAGGGGAAGCTACGAGCAGTACTTC
CDR3aa: CASSYRRGSYEQYF

v_gene: TRBV5-1
d_gene: TRBD2
j_gene: TRBJ2-7
abundance: -
CDR3nt: TGCGCCAGCAGCCCTGGGGAGAGCGGGAGGGCCGACGAGCAGTACTTC
CDR3aa: CASSPGESGRADEQYF

v_gene: TRBV5-5
d_gene: TRBD2
j_gene: TRBJ2-1
abundance: -
CDR3nt: TGTGCCAGCAGCGGGGGGCCTAGCGGGAGGTCTTTTGAGCAGTTCTTC
CDR3aa: CASSGGPSGRSFEQFF

v_gene: TRBV15
d_gene: TRBD1
j_gene: TRBJ2-4
abundance: -
CDR3nt: TGTGCCACCAGCAGAGCCGGGACAGCAAAAAACATTCAGTACTTC
CDR3aa: CATSRAGTAKNIQYF

v_gene: TRBV2
d_gene: -
j_gene: TRBJ1-5
abundance: few
CDR3nt: TGTGCCAGCAGCCAGCGCTTAGGTGGCAATCAGCCCCAGCATTTT
CDR3aa: CASSQRLGGNQPQHF

v_gene: TRBV18
d_gene: TRBD1
j_gene: TRBJ2-7
abundance: -
CDR3nt: TGTGCCAGCTCACCACCGAACAGGGGGTCGGCCGAGCAGTACTTC
CDR3aa: CASSPPNRGSAEQYF

v_gene: TRBV4-3
d_gene: -
j_gene: TRBJ1-5
abundance: -
CDR3nt: TGCGCCAGCAGCCAAGAAGGAAGGGGAAGCAATCAGCCCCAGCATTTT
CDR3aa: CASSQEGRGSNQPQHF

v_gene: TRBV25-1
d_gene: -
j_gene: TRBJ2-7
abundance: once
CDR3nt: TGTGCCAGCAGTGAATATAGACCGGGCAGAGCCTACGAGCAGTACTTC
CDR3aa: CASSEYRPGRAYEQYF

v_gene: TRBV28
d_gene: -
j_gene: TRBJ2-7
abundance: -
CDR3nt: TGTGCCAGCAGTTTACAGGGAAGGGACGAGCAGTACTTC
CDR3aa: CASSLQGRDEQYF

v_gene: TRBV6-1
d_gene: -
j_gene: TRBJ1-6
abundance: -
CDR3nt: TGTGCCAGCAGTGAAGGGAGTTACGGATGGAATTCACCCCTCCACTTT
CDR3aa: CASSEGSYGWNSPLHF

v_gene: TRBV10-3
d_gene: -
j_gene: TRBJ1-1
abundance: -
CDR3nt: TGTGCCATCAGTGAGTCACACACTGAAGCTTTCTTT
CDR3aa: CAISESHTEAFF

v_gene: TRBV20-1
d_gene: -
j_gene: TRBJ1-1
abundance: -
CDR3nt: TGCAGTATAGAAGGGGGAACTGAAGCTTTCTTT
CDR3aa: CSIEGGTEAFF

v_gene: TRBV5-4
d_gene: -
j_gene: TRBJ2-5
abundance: -
CDR3nt: TGTGCCAGCAGCCGGGACGTAGAAGAGACCCAGTACTTC
CDR3aa: CASSRDVEETQYF

v_gene: TRBV15
d_gene: -
j_gene: TRBJ2-1
abundance: -
CDR3nt: TGTGCCACCAGCGGCGGACTCCCGGGGGCCTACAATGAGCAGTTCTTC
CDR3aa: CATSGGLPGAYNEQFF

v_gene: TRBV11-2
d_gene: -
j_gene: TRBJ1-1
abundance: -
CDR3nt: TGTGCCAGCAGCTTAGCTCCGCATTTGACCTCCGGGGCTTTCTTT
CDR3aa: CASSLAPHLTSGAFF

v_gene: TRBV7-9
d_gene: TRBD2
j_gene: TRBJ2-7
abundance: -
CDR3nt: TGTGCCAGCAGCACGGCTAGCGGGAGAACCTACGAGCAGTACTTC
CDR3aa: CASSTASGRTYEQYF

v_gene: TRBV4-3
d_gene: -
j_gene: TRBJ1-2
abundance: -
CDR3nt: TGCGCCAGCAGCCAACTCCGGACCAGGGGCGGCTACACCTTC
CDR3aa: CASSQLRTRGGYTF

v_gene: TRBV18
d_gene: TRBD1
j_gene: TRBJ2-7
abundance: -
CDR3nt: TGTGCCAGCTCACCACTAGGGACAGTATTCTACGAGCAGTACTTC
CDR3aa: CASSPLGTVFYEQYF

v_gene: TRBV7-6
d_gene: TRBD2
j_gene: TRBJ2-1
abundance: -
CDR3nt: TGTGCCAGCAGCTTAGCGCAGAGCGGGATTGCTGGTAATGAGCAGTTCTTC
CDR3aa: CASSLAQSGIAGNEQFF

v_gene: TRBV5-1
d_gene: -
j_gene: TRBJ1-1
abundance: once
CDR3nt: TGCGCCAGCAGCTTGGCCGGAAAGGGAAGTTCGGGCTGGACTGAAGCTTTCTTT
CDR3aa: CASSLAGKGSSGWTEAFF

v_gene: TRBV11-1
d_gene: TRBD1
j_gene: TRBJ2-6
abundance: -
CDR3nt: TGTGCCAGCAGCCAAGACCCAGGGGGTGACCACTCTGGGGCCAACGTCCTGACTTTC
CDR3aa: CASSQDPGGDHSGANVLTF